One sample yielded the 26 T cell receptor beta chains listed below, sequenced in a study of T cell changes during pregnancy in multiple sclerosis. The assay was immunoSEQ multiplex PCR, and TCRdb's table has in-frame clones only and misses some. The sample lists about 70,000 clones, roughly 94% occurring once. The starting material was peripheral blood, obtained in the third trimester of pregnancy. The receptor set was obtained from a female donor with multiple sclerosis, enrolled in a pregnancy study.

This clone showed up just once. The chain carries TRBV7-3 and TRBJ1-1, with D possibly TRBD1 on 5 matching bases. V was pared by 2 bases and J by 6 bases, with 16 bases between. The CDR3 totals 15 residues. In germline, CDR1 is SGHTA, CDR2 FQGTGA. The CDR3 here is CASSLVTGGEAEAFF. DNA of the CDR3: TGTGCCAGCAGCTTAGTAACTGGAGGGGAAGCTGAAGCTTTCTTT.

The table lists this clone with a count of one. The chain couples TRBV7-2 to TRBJ2-7; D possibly corresponds to TRBD2 (5 bases). The germline gives CDR1 SGHTA, CDR2 FQGNSA. The CDR3 length is 14 residues. Trimming removed 4 bases from V and 0 bases from J, with 10 bases in between. The CDR3 spells CASSSDLGSYEQYF. The CDR3 coding sequence is TGTGCCAGCAGCTCGGACTTAGGCTCCTACGAGCAGTACTTC.

This chain connects TRBV30 to TRBJ2-4; D perhaps matches TRBD1 (6 bases). CDR1 GTSNPN and CDR2 SVGIG come from the germline V gene (reference sequence). This CDR3 is 14 amino acids long. Trimming took off 0 bases at V and 0 bases at J, with 6 bases between the two ends. DNA for the CDR3: TGTGCCTGGAGTGTAGGGGGAGCCAAAAACATTCAGTACTTC. Translation: CAWSVGGAKNIQYF.

This CDR3 is CASSFTPASAEAFF. CDR3 nucleotides: TGTGCCAGCAGCTTCACACCGGCAAGCGCTGAAGCTTTCTTT. The V call is TRBV7-9, the J call TRBJ1-1; D uncertain. CDR1 and CDR2 (germline): SEHNR, FQNEAQ (reference sequence). Deletions cut 3 bases from V and 6 bases from J, with 14 bases between. The CDR3 sequence is 14 residues long.

The rearrangement joins TRBV14 to TRBJ1-1; TRBD1 aligns across 8 bases. Germline lookup yields CDR1 SGHDN and CDR2 FVKESK. V was pared by 3 bases and J by 3 bases, with 3 bases of the junction left unmatched. The CDR3 loop spans 14 amino acids. The CDR3 protein is CASSHHRGDTEAFF. The CDR3 coding sequence is TGTGCCAGCAGCCATCACAGGGGGGACACTGAAGCTTTCTTT.

This chain links TRBV7-2 with TRBJ2-3, with D maybe TRBD2 (6 bases). V was shortened by 4 bases and J by 6 bases, with 20 bases between the two germline ends. Germline V lookup: CDR1 SGHTA, CDR2 FQGNSA. The CDR3 is made up of 16 amino acids. In DNA, the CDR3 is TGTGCCAGCAGCTCTCGTGAGGCGGGGCGTCAGGATACGCAGTATTTT. Its translation: CASSSREAGRQDTQYF.

This chain connects TRBV5-1 to TRBJ2-1; a weak D match, TRBD1 (6 bases). The CDR3 sequence is 12 residues long. Trimming cost V 0 bases and J 15 bases, with 13 bases left between them. Germline loops: CDR1 SGHRS, CDR2 YFSETQ. In DNA form, the CDR3 reads TGCGCCAGCAGCTTGGCCGAGGGGGTTCGGTTCTTC. Its translation is CASSLAEGVRFF.

Written as DNA, the CDR3 is TGTGGATTAGGGCGGGGGGGCATCACAGATACGCAGTATTTT. This gives the protein CGLGRGGITDTQYF. The genes are TRBV2 and TRBJ2-3; 9 bases align to TRBD2. Per the germline V gene, CDR1 is SNHLY and CDR2 is FYNNEI. This CDR3 comprises 14 residues.

The V call is TRBV6-1, the J call TRBJ1-6; D not resolved. CDR1 and CDR2 (germline): MNHNS, SASEGT. The V and J ends lost 6 bases and 13 bases respectively, with 16 bases between them. The CDR3 extends over 13 amino acids. The CDR3 loop reads CASSDPSIPPLHF. CDR3 DNA: TGTGCCAGCAGCGACCCTAGTATCCCCCCCCTCCACTTT.

This chain links TRBV11-3 with TRBJ2-3; 12 bases align to TRBD2. Losses at the gene ends were 5 bases for V and 2 bases for J; bases not matched to a gene: 8. This CDR3 has 17 residues. The V gene's germline CDR1 is SGHNT and CDR2 YENEEA. The CDR3 bases are TGTGCCAGCAGCGATGGACTAGCGGGGCACAACACAGATACGCAGTATTTT. This gives the protein CASSDGLAGHNTDTQYF.

This rearrangement joins TRBV29-1 to TRBJ1-5, with TRBD1 as a possible D gene (5 bases). Germline V gene data show CDR1 as SQVTM and CDR2 as ANQGSEA. Trimming removed 6 bases at V and 5 bases at J, with 11 bases between. The CDR3 runs to 12 residues. In DNA, the CDR3 is TGCAGCGTCAGGGTAGGCGATCAGCCCCAGCATTTT. The encoded protein is CSVRVGDQPQHF. The full variable domain, in which reference TRBV29-1 and TRBJ1-5 provide the parts outside the CDR3, is SAVISQKPSRDICQRGTSLTIQCQVDSQVTMMFWYRQQPGQSLTLIATANQGSEATYESGFVIDKFPISRPNLTFSTLTVSNMSPEDSSIYLCSVRVGDQPQHFGDGTRLSIL.

The CDR3 spells CASSTRDSFHEQYF. The CDR3 DNA is TGTGCCAGCAGCACGCGGGACAGCTTCCACGAGCAGTACTTC. This chain links TRBV9 with TRBJ2-7; possible D gene TRBD1, 7 bases. Trimming cost V 4 bases and J 5 bases, with 16 bases left between them. The CDR3 runs to 14 residues. Per germline, CDR1 SGDLS and CDR2 YYNGEE.

The chain's CDR3 is CASSFQGAGSTDTQYF. For the CDR3, the DNA is TGCGCCAGCAGCTTTCAGGGGGCGGGTAGCACAGATACGCAGTATTTT. This chain uses TRBV5-1 with TRBJ2-3; TRBD1 aligns across 8 bases. The germline V gene encodes CDR1 SGHRS and CDR2 YFSETQ. Trimming cost V 2 bases and J 0 bases; bases outside gene matches: 5. The CDR3 is 16 amino acids.

The chain combines TRBV13 with TRBJ1-1; D gene unclear. Germline CDR1 and CDR2: PRHDT and FYEKMQ (reference sequence). The CDR3 is 13 amino acids. V was cut by 11 bases and J by 4 bases, with 17 bases left in between. CDR3 nucleotides: TGTGCCTCTAAATTACCGCTGAGCACTGAAGCTTTCTTT. It encodes CASKLPLSTEAFF.

The rearrangement joins TRBV7-2 to TRBJ2-3, with a possible D match to TRBD1 (5 bases). The CDR3 loop spans 14 amino acids. The ends were cut back, 8 bases at V and 2 bases at J, with 14 bases in the middle. The germline CDR1 and CDR2 sequences are SGHTA and FQGNSA. The CDR3 bases are TGTGCCAGCCGAAGACAGAGAAACACAGATACGCAGTATTTT. Protein sequence: CASRRQRNTDTQYF. The variable domain in full, completed from reference TRBV7-2 and TRBJ2-3, reads GAGVSQSPSNKVTEKGKDVELRCDPISGHTALYWYRQSLGQGLEFLIYFQGNSAPDKSGLPSDRFSAERTGGSVSTLTIQRTQQEDSAVYLCASRRQRNTDTQYFGPGTRLTVL.

This chain connects TRBV29-1 to TRBJ1-1; D is uncertain. The V gene lost 6 bases and the J gene lost 11 bases, with 19 bases spanning the gap. This CDR3 is 12 amino acids long. Germline V CDR1 and CDR2: SQVTM, ANQGSEA. The CDR3 nucleotides are TGCAGCGTAGATACGACGGTTAGACTGGCTTTCTTT. Its protein is CSVDTTVRLAFF.

The CDR3 reads CASSDGGNSPLHF. CDR3 coding DNA: TGTGCCAGCAGTGATGGGGGGAATTCACCCCTCCACTTT. The chain carries TRBV2 and TRBJ1-6; D might be TRBD1 (5 bases). This CDR3 has 13 amino acids. CDR1 and CDR2 (germline): SNHLY, FYNNEI. Between the trimmed V and J ends, which lost 3 bases and 7 bases, there was a span of 7 bases.

J is TRBJ2-7 and V is TRBV4-3, with D possibly TRBD1 on 5 matching bases. Trimming took 1 base from V and 3 from J, leaving 13 bases between them. The CDR3 loop spans 15 amino acids. Germline values: CDR1 LGHNA, CDR2 YSLEER. This CDR3 reads CASSQVPQASYEQYF. CDR3 DNA: TGCGCCAGCAGCCAAGTTCCACAGGCCAGCTACGAGCAGTACTTC.

The chain links TRBV19 to TRBJ1-2; 7 bases are shared with TRBD1. This CDR3 contains 12 residues. From germline, CDR1 is LNHDA and CDR2 SQIVND (reference sequence). With V trimmed by 6 bases and J by 8 bases, 6 bases remained unmatched. The CDR3 sequence is CASSQTGDGYTF. The CDR3 region has the DNA TGTGCCAGTAGCCAAACAGGGGACGGCTACACCTTC.

V and J are TRBV9 and TRBJ2-3, with D uncertain. V was shortened by 0 bases and J by 2 bases, with 7 bases between the two germline ends. Germline V gives CDR1 SGDLS, CDR2 YYNGEE. The CDR3 totals 14 residues. The CDR3 is CASSVAAHTDTQYF. The DNA of the CDR3 is TGTGCCAGCAGCGTAGCTGCACACACAGATACGCAGTATTTT.

The chain recombines TRBV19 with TRBJ2-1, with D possibly being TRBD1 (5 bases). V was clipped by 5 bases and J by 5 bases, with 16 bases between them. This CDR3 spans 15 amino acids. CDR1 and CDR2 from the germline V gene are LNHDA and SQIVND (reference sequence). The CDR3 spells CASSSTWGRDNEQFF. CDR3 DNA: TGTGCCAGTAGTTCGACGTGGGGCAGGGACAATGAGCAGTTCTTC.

The CDR3 DNA sequence: TGTGCCAGCAGCGTAAGAGTACTAGCGGGGACATTCTCCTACGAGCAGTACTTC. Its protein product is CASSVRVLAGTFSYEQYF. This chain uses TRBV7-9 with TRBJ2-7; 10 bases agree with TRBD2. Germline V gene sequence: CDR1 SEHNR, CDR2 FQNEAQ (reference sequence). CDR3 length: 18 residues. V was clipped by 5 bases and J by 0 bases; unmatched bases: 13. Combining the CDR3 with reference TRBV7-9 and TRBJ2-7 gives the whole variable domain DTGVSQNPRHKITKRGQNVTFRCDPISEHNRLYWYRQTLGQGPEFLTYFQNEAQLEKSRLLSDRFSAERPKGSFSTLEIQRTEQGDSAMYLCASSVRVLAGTFSYEQYFGPGTRLTVT.

V gene TRBV7-6 combines with J gene TRBJ1-2, with D perhaps matching TRBD1 (6 bases). The V and J ends lost 3 bases and 2 bases respectively, with 13 bases between them. Per the germline V gene, CDR1 is SGHVS and CDR2 is FNYEAQ. The CDR3 consists of 15 residues. The CDR3, as DNA: TGTGCCAGCAGCTTTCACAGGGAAGCGAACTATGGCTACACCTTC. This translates into CASSFHREANYGYTF.

This clone was found once. V usage is TRBV7-3 and J usage is TRBJ2-3; TRBD2 matches at 8 bases. Per germline, CDR1 SGHTA and CDR2 FQGTGA. This CDR3 is built from 14 residues. V dropped 4 bases and J dropped 3; count of bases not matched to a gene: 3. The DNA of the CDR3 is TGTGCCAGCAGCTCCGGGGGGGGTACAGATACGCAGTATTTT. It specifies CASSSGGGTDTQYF.

The chain links TRBV7-2 to TRBJ1-1, with D perhaps TRBD1 (6 bases). The V gene lost 0 bases and the J gene lost 3 bases, with 8 bases spanning the gap. The germline gives CDR1 SGHTA, CDR2 FQGNSA. The CDR3 extends over 14 amino acids. CDR3 sequence reads: CASSLARGYTEAFF. CDR3 bases: TGTGCCAGCAGCTTAGCCAGGGGTTACACTGAAGCTTTCTTT.

The chain uses TRBV29-1 and TRBJ1-2; 8 nucleotides align to TRBD1. This CDR3 is 14 amino acids long. Trimming took 6 bases from V and 8 from J; bases not matched to a gene: 14. Germline loops: CDR1 SQVTM, CDR2 ANQGSEA. CDR3: CSVDAGGQGWGYTF. In DNA, the CDR3 is TGCAGCGTAGATGCTGGCGGACAGGGCTGGGGCTACACCTTC.